These 2 T cell receptor beta chains share one sample of origin, sequenced in a study of a mutant IDH1 vaccine in newly diagnosed glioma. The antigens these receptors bind are not known. Time point noted: week 35, safety follow-up. What each vaccine dose contained was 300 ug of mutant IDH1 20-mer peptide, accompanied by topical imiquimod. Clones were read by immunoSEQ multiplex PCR, and TCRdb kept only the in-frame ones, dropping some. The top ten clones hold just over 5% of a sample with 42,000 or so clones, about 80% of them seen once. The sample here was PBMCs, taken from a glioma patient whose treatment included an IDH1 peptide vaccine. The source is a woman aged 50 to 65 with glioma.

This clone was seen just once. The chain joins TRBV7-2 to TRBJ1-4; no clear D gene. The V end was cut by 1 base, the J end by 8 bases, with 8 bases between. The CDR3 runs 13 residues. Germline loops: CDR1 SGHTA, CDR2 FQGNSA. CDR3 residues: CASSLGHGEKLFF. For the CDR3, the DNA is TGTGCCAGCAGCTTAGGACACGGGGAAAAACTGTTTTTT.

The chain recombines TRBV7-2 with TRBJ1-1; D remains unclear. CDR1 is SGHTA and CDR2 is FQGNSA in the germline V gene. Trimming cost V 1 base and J 3 bases, with 12 bases left between them. CDR3 size: 15 residues. The CDR3 sequence is CASSLGLNRDTEAFF. The CDR3 coding sequence is TGTGCCAGCAGCTTAGGACTGAATCGGGACACTGAAGCTTTCTTT.